This entry describes one TCR beta chain. Its antigen is still unknown. The CDR3 contains 17 residues. Per the germline V gene, CDR1 is SGHTS and CDR2 is YDEGEE. V shed 4 bases and J shed 7 bases, with 24 bases lying between them. This entry is derived from a study of T cell repertoires in cytomegalovirus infection. About the research overall: Based on public TCR beta signatures, there were indications of CMV infection and of a matching HLA type.

TCRdb independently ran MiXCR on the reads; one entry per CDR3 protein. This table has 100,000 to 150,000 distinct CDR3 sequences, about 24% appearing once. General study points: The ex vivo response showed dominance by HLA-C-restricted CMV-specific TCR beta clonotypes.

The source is a human donor in good health (CMV status not recorded). Some clones in this sample may be carry-over from other donors' samples. Sequences were obtained from PBMCs, sequenced either directly or after in vitro stimulation (not recorded which). The V and J genes are TRBV5-8 and TRBJ2-1; possible D gene TRBD2, 5 bases. The CDR3 DNA reads as TGTGCCAGCAGCCCAAGGGATTGGCGGGCGTCCCCGAATGAGCAGTTCTTC. It yields the protein CASSPRDWRASPNEQFF. Combining the CDR3 with reference TRBV5-8 and TRBJ2-1 gives the whole variable domain EAGVTQSPTHLIKTRGQQATLRCSPISGHTSVYWYQQALGLGLQFLLWYDEGEERNRGNFPPRFSGRQFPNYSSELNVNALELEDSALYLCASSPRDWRASPNEQFFGPGTRLTVL.